Each of the 25 T cell receptor beta chains below was sequenced from the same sample in a study of long-term antiretroviral therapy in people with HIV. Researchers report immunoSEQ v3.0 was run at survey level. This table comes from immunoSEQ multiplex PCR, and its TCRdb copy is limited to in-frame clones, with some not included. The sample consists of around 20,000 clones, about four fifths of them appearing once. Material: unsorted PBMCs, obtained at the start of antiretroviral therapy, before treatment. All receptors come from a man aged 18 to 29 with HIV.

This chain uses TRBV28 with TRBJ2-7, with 10 bases lining up with TRBD2. Germline V gives CDR1 MDHEN, CDR2 SYDVKM. The CDR3 extends over 14 amino acids. V dropped 3 bases and J dropped 5; count of bases not matched to a gene: 4. The CDR3 DNA follows: TGTGCCAGCAGTTTGCTAGCGGGAGCCAACGAGCAGTACTTC. It codes for CASSLLAGANEQYF.

The chain couples TRBV5-4 to TRBJ2-5, with 7 bases that match TRBD1. This CDR3 spans 13 amino acids. Germline V gene lookup returns CDR1 SGHNT and CDR2 YYREEE (reference sequence). V shed 4 bases and J 5 bases; nucleotides not matched to a gene: 5. The CDR3 spells CASSRTGGETQYF. The CDR3 DNA sequence: TGTGCCAGCAGCCGGACAGGTGGTGAGACCCAGTACTTC. Supplemented by reference TRBV5-4 and TRBJ2-5, the full variable domain reads ETGVTQSPTHLIKTRGQQVTLRCSSQSGHNTVSWYQQALGQGPQFIFQYYREEENGRGNFPPRFSGLQFPNYSSELNVNALELDDSALYLCASSRTGGETQYFGPGTRLLVL.

This clone appeared once. The J gene is TRBJ2-2, the V gene TRBV7-2; D perhaps matches TRBD2 (6 bases). The CDR3 is 15 residues long. The germline V gene has CDR1 SGHTA and CDR2 FQGNSA. V was pared by 0 bases and J by 7 bases, with 12 bases between. CDR3 coding DNA: TGTGCCAGCAGCTTAGCGGGAGGTCCCGGCGGGGAGCTGTTTTTT. It yields the protein CASSLAGGPGGELFF.

The chain is built from TRBV19 and TRBJ1-5; D gene unclear. Looked up from germline, CDR1 is LNHDA and CDR2 is SQIVND (reference sequence). The CDR3 spans 13 residues. V was trimmed by 3 bases and J by 5 bases, leaving 8 bases between them. The CDR3 region has the DNA TGTGCCAGTAGTATTTACCTTGATCAGCCCCAGCATTTT. Translation: CASSIYLDQPQHF.

This chain uses TRBV11-3 with TRBJ2-2; 7 nucleotides match TRBD2. This CDR3 comprises 16 residues. The junction had 9 bases not matched to a gene; V was cut back by 3 bases and J by 5 bases. Germline CDR1 and CDR2: SGHNT and YENEEA. This CDR3 reads CASSFTLAGETGELFF. Written as DNA, the CDR3 is TGTGCCAGCAGCTTCACGTTAGCGGGTGAAACCGGGGAGCTGTTTTTT.

The chain uses TRBV29-1 and TRBJ2-2; either TRBD1 or TRBD2 may fit D (5 bases each). Germline CDR1 is SQVTM and CDR2 is ANQGSEA. Trimming shortened V by 4 bases and J by 4 bases, and 10 bases separated the two germline ends. This CDR3 region has 13 residues. CDR3 amino acids: CSVVGVGTGELFF. The CDR3 region has the DNA TGCAGCGTTGTGGGGGTAGGCACCGGGGAGCTGTTTTTT.

The V call is TRBV18, the J call TRBJ2-5, with TRBD1 identical over 8 bases. The J segment lost 2 bases and the V segment lost 8 bases, leaving 4 bases of the junction unmatched. The CDR3 totals 13 residues. The germline gives CDR1 KGHSH, CDR2 LQKENI. This CDR3 is CASTRDRQETQYF. The CDR3 DNA sequence: TGTGCCAGCACGCGGGACAGGCAAGAGACCCAGTACTTC.

V usage is TRBV7-3 and J usage is TRBJ2-1; D is perhaps TRBD2 (5 bases). The germline V and J ends were trimmed by 0 bases and 6 bases, with 9 bases remaining between them. The CDR3 is 14 amino acids. Germline CDR1 is SGHTA and CDR2 is FQGTGA. The CDR3 coding sequence is TGTGCCAGCAGCTTAACGGGAGCTCCCAATGAGCAGTTCTTC. Translated, it gives CASSLTGAPNEQFF.

This chain joins TRBV2 and TRBJ2-7, with a weak D call TRBD2 (5 bases). Germline CDR1 is SNHLY and CDR2 is FYNNEI. This CDR3 spans 15 amino acids. V lost 4 bases, J lost 2 bases, and 15 bases lay in between. The CDR3 sequence: CASSVDGGRAYEQYF. The CDR3 bases are TGTGCCAGCAGTGTCGACGGCGGGCGAGCCTACGAGCAGTACTTC.

The rearrangement joins TRBV7-9 to TRBJ1-5; the match to TRBD1 covers 7 bases. Looked up from germline, CDR1 is SEHNR and CDR2 is FQNEAQ (reference sequence). This CDR3 is built from 14 residues. V shed 3 bases, J shed 1 base, and the junction held 0 bases outside the gene matches. CDR3: CASSLTGSNQPQHF. CDR3 DNA sequence: TGTGCCAGCAGCTTGACAGGGAGCAATCAGCCCCAGCATTTT.

The rearrangement joins TRBV18 to TRBJ1-3; D unresolved. This CDR3 is built from 14 residues. The V and J ends lost 6 bases and 3 bases respectively, with 12 bases between them. Looked up from germline, CDR1 is KGHSH and CDR2 is LQKENI. For the CDR3, the DNA is TGTGCCAGCTCCCGGAGACATGATGGAAACACCATATATTTT. Protein sequence: CASSRRHDGNTIYF.

The genes are TRBV10-3 and TRBJ2-1, with 9 bases fitting TRBD2. CDR3 length: 13 residues. Germline V gives CDR1 ENHRY, CDR2 SYGVKD. The V gene end was trimmed by 10 bases and the J gene end by 5 bases; junction bases not matched to a gene: 6. For the CDR3, the DNA is TGTGCCACCCGACTAGCGGACAACAATGAGCAGTTCTTC. Amino acids: CATRLADNNEQFF.

The CDR3 loop reads CASSSGTGVEKLFF. In DNA form, the CDR3 reads TGTGCCAGTAGTAGCGGGACAGGGGTCGAAAAACTGTTTTTT. This chain links TRBV19 with TRBJ1-4; TRBD1 agrees at 10 bases. J was trimmed by 8 bases and V by 4 bases; bases with no gene match: 4. CDR1 and CDR2 from the germline V gene are LNHDA and SQIVND (reference sequence). CDR3 size: 14 residues.

The chain uses TRBV4-2 and TRBJ2-5; 13 nucleotides line up with TRBD2. V lost 1 base to trimming and J lost 1 base; unmatched junction nucleotides: 6. Germline CDR1 LGHNA, CDR2 YNFKEQ. The CDR3 has 18 residues. The CDR3 here is CASSQVLAGGRLQETQYF. CDR3 in DNA: TGTGCCAGCAGCCAAGTACTAGCGGGAGGGAGACTCCAAGAGACCCAGTACTTC.

The rearrangement joins TRBV6-1 to TRBJ2-7; tentatively, D is TRBD2 (6 bases). The germline V gene encodes CDR1 MNHNS and CDR2 SASEGT. The V gene lost 6 bases and the J gene lost 0 bases, with 9 bases spanning the gap. This CDR3 region has 13 residues. The CDR3 loop is CASSAGSSYEQYF. The CDR3 region has the DNA TGTGCCAGCAGCGCCGGGAGCTCCTACGAGCAGTACTTC.

The rearrangement uses TRBV4-3 and TRBJ1-1, with a weak D call TRBD1 (5 bases). The V and J ends lost 4 bases and 2 bases respectively, with 8 bases between them. CDR1 is LGHNA, CDR2 YSLEER, per germline. This CDR3 spans 13 amino acids. CDR3: CASSPTANTEAFF. DNA for the CDR3: TGCGCCAGCAGCCCGACAGCAAACACTGAAGCTTTCTTT.

The V and J genes are TRBV9 and TRBJ2-1; 8 bases map to TRBD2. V was clipped by 3 bases and J by 7 bases; unmatched bases: 9. CDR3 length: 15 amino acids. Germline CDR1 reads SGDLS; CDR2 reads YYNGEE. Written as DNA, the CDR3 is TGTGCCAGCAGCGGTTTTAGCGGGACGGGGAATGAGCAGTTCTTC. It specifies CASSGFSGTGNEQFF. Together with reference TRBV9 and TRBJ2-1, the CDR3 gives the full variable domain: DSGVTQTPKHLITATGQRVTLRCSPRSGDLSVYWYQQSLDQGLQFLIQYYNGEERAKGNILERFSAQQFPDLHSELNLSSLELGDSALYFCASSGFSGTGNEQFFGPGTRLTVL.

J is TRBJ2-7 and V is TRBV4-3; no firm D call. Trimming shortened V by 0 bases and J by 2 bases, and 8 bases separated the two germline ends. CDR1 and CDR2 (germline): LGHNA, YSLEER. This CDR3 is built from 14 residues. The CDR3 loop is CASSQDAVTYEQYF. CDR3 nucleotide sequence: TGCGCCAGCAGCCAAGATGCGGTTACCTACGAGCAGTACTTC.

The gene calls are TRBV18 and TRBJ2-1; 7 nucleotides agree with TRBD1. The CDR3 spans 16 residues. V shed 5 bases and J 7 bases; nucleotides not matched to a gene: 14. Germline V gene lookup returns CDR1 KGHSH and CDR2 LQKENI. In nucleotides, the CDR3 is TGTGCCAGCTCATCAAATACCCGACAGGGAGCGAATGAGCAGTTCTTC. Its protein is CASSSNTRQGANEQFF.

This clone appeared once. The chain uses TRBV19 and TRBJ2-7; 7 nucleotides agree with TRBD1. The CDR3 is 14 residues long. Trimming at V came to 5 bases and at J to 2 bases, leaving 6 bases not matched to a gene. Germline values: CDR1 LNHDA, CDR2 SQIVND (reference sequence). CDR3 sequence reads: CASSARGSTYEQYF. In DNA, the CDR3 is TGTGCCAGTAGTGCCAGGGGGAGCACCTACGAGCAGTACTTC.

This clone was recorded only once. V gene TRBV10-2 combines with J gene TRBJ2-7, with D possibly matching TRBD2 (6 bases). This CDR3 region has 13 residues. Germline CDR1 reads WSHSY; CDR2 reads SAAADI. The germline V and J ends were trimmed by 4 bases and 3 bases, with 10 bases remaining between them. CDR3 nucleotides: TGCGCCAGCAGTGCCGGGGGAAACTACGAGCAGTACTTC. Protein product: CASSAGGNYEQYF.

V and J are TRBV19 and TRBJ1-4; a weak D match, TRBD1 (5 bases). This CDR3 contains 16 residues. Germline CDR1 reads LNHDA; CDR2 reads SQIVND (reference sequence). Between the trimmed V and J ends, which lost 5 bases and 8 bases, there was a span of 21 bases. The CDR3 is CASSLQAGTQGEKLFF. DNA of the CDR3: TGTGCCAGTAGTTTACAAGCCGGGACCCAAGGCGAAAAACTGTTTTTT.

The chain carries TRBV10-2 and TRBJ2-5; 9 nucleotides align to TRBD2. CDR3 length equals 16 residues. J lost 5 bases, V lost 5 bases, and 12 bases had no gene match. The germline CDR1 and CDR2 sequences are WSHSY and SAAADI. The CDR3 coding sequence is TGCGCCAGCAGTAGAGTGGGCGGGAGGGCCGGGGAGACCCAGTACTTC. This gives the protein CASSRVGGRAGETQYF.

The chain joins TRBV19 to TRBJ2-7; no reliable D call. This CDR3 is built from 15 residues. Trimming stripped 3 bases from V and 3 bases from J, with 15 bases between. Germline CDR1 is LNHDA and CDR2 is SQIVND (reference sequence). The CDR3 protein is CASSIAHQRIYEQYF. The CDR3 region has the DNA TGTGCCAGTAGTATCGCCCACCAGCGAATCTACGAGCAGTACTTC.

The chain recombines TRBV19 with TRBJ1-3; D gene ambiguous. V lost 4 bases and J 6 bases, leaving 19 bases between the germline ends. The CDR3 is 16 residues long. CDR1 is LNHDA, CDR2 SQIVND, per germline (reference sequence). CDR3 sequence (DNA): TGTGCCAGTAGTAAGGGCAAAACTGCCGTCGTAAACACCATATATTTT. Residues: CASSKGKTAVVNTIYF.